The clone carrying this T cell receptor (beta chain) was counted at least ten times. As yet, its antigen is unknown. The data derive from a study of T cells after yellow fever vaccination. Study results and limitations: Although most clonotypes did not, a small share appeared in both CD4 and CD8 compartments.

The germline V and J ends were trimmed by 9 bases and 1 base, with 9 bases remaining between them. Germline V gene data show CDR1 as ENHRY and CDR2 as SYGVKD. This CDR3 has 12 amino acids. TCRdb used MiXCR to reprocess the 5' RACE reads, holding one entry per CDR3 protein. The table has some 350,000 distinct CDR3 sequences, approximately 5.7% seen once. This chain links TRBV10-3 with TRBJ1-1, with D unresolved. The input for sequencing was PBMCs, taken 5 days after the yellow fever booster vaccination. This sequence originates from a man under 40 who received the YFV17D yellow fever vaccine. CDR3 protein: CAIAGPNTEAFF. CDR3 sequence (DNA): TGTGCCATTGCCGGGCCGAACACTGAAGCTTTCTTT.